Each of the 27 T cell receptor beta chains below was sequenced from the same sample in a study of immune cell composition in non-small cell lung cancer. Normal lung was taken at the farthest possible site, at least 3 cm from tumour. This table comes from immunoSEQ multiplex PCR, and its TCRdb copy is limited to in-frame clones, with some not included. The table lists over 15,000 clones, over 65% of them singletons. This sample was also put to use in a study of CD4 T cells in lung cancer.

Sequenced material: non-adjacent lung tissue. All receptors come from a human donor with non-small cell lung cancer.

The V gene is TRBV5-6, the J gene TRBJ2-7; TRBD2 is a possible D gene (7 bases). The germline gives CDR1 SGHDT, CDR2 YYEEEE. V was cut by 2 bases and J by 3 bases, with 12 bases left in between. This CDR3 has 14 residues. The CDR3 protein is CASSFRGARYEQYF. CDR3 nucleotide sequence: TGTGCCAGCAGCTTCCGGGGGGCGCGCTACGAGCAGTACTTC.

As DNA, the CDR3 is TGTGCCAGCAGCCAAGGCCGGGGGGGGTCGTTCGAGCAGTACTTC. This gives the protein CASSQGRGGSFEQYF. The rearrangement uses TRBV7-2 and TRBJ2-5; 8 bases align to TRBD2. The DNA matches TRBJ2-7 better at its end, which makes the J call doubtful. The CDR3 length is 15 residues. Germline lookup yields CDR1 SGHTA and CDR2 FQGNSA.

The chain has TRBV10-3 and TRBJ2-3, with 10 bases fitting TRBD1. This CDR3 comprises 15 residues. J gave up 5 bases and V 2 bases, and 4 bases lay outside the gene matches. Germline V CDR1 and CDR2: ENHRY, SYGVKD. The CDR3 here is CAISEDRGLGDTQYF. CDR3 sequence (DNA): TGTGCCATCAGTGAGGACAGGGGGCTTGGAGATACGCAGTATTTT.

The chain uses TRBV4-3 and TRBJ1-5; D is undetermined. The CDR3 consists of 13 residues. The germline V gene has CDR1 LGHNA and CDR2 YSLEER. The V and J ends lost 1 base and 5 bases respectively, with 6 bases between them. As DNA, the CDR3 is TGCGCCAGCAGCCAAGGTTTAGATCAGCCCCAGCATTTT. Translated: CASSQGLDQPQHF.

The V and J genes are TRBV4-3 and TRBJ1-2; D unresolved. CDR1 is LGHNA and CDR2 is YSLEER in the germline V gene. This CDR3 is 17 amino acids long. Trimming took off 0 bases at V and 6 bases at J, with 20 bases between the two ends. DNA of the CDR3: TGCGCCAGCAGCCAAGATATGTCCCGGTCTCCTGCGAATGGCTACACCTTC. Its protein is CASSQDMSRSPANGYTF.

The chain links TRBV11-2 to TRBJ1-2; 7 bases map to TRBD1. After removal of 1 base from V and 5 bases from J, the junction contained 4 bases not matched to a gene. Germline loops: CDR1 SGHAT, CDR2 FQNNGV. The CDR3 loop spans 14 amino acids. The CDR3, as DNA: TGTGCCAGCAGCTTAGCTCCAGGGGGATATGGCTACACCTTC. Amino acids: CASSLAPGGYGYTF.

In its sample, this clone ranks as medium-sized. The chain has TRBV2 and TRBJ2-3, with D unresolved. The length of the CDR3 is 14 residues. V lost 6 bases and J lost 2, with 12 bases in between. CDR1 SNHLY and CDR2 FYNNEI come from the germline V gene. In nucleotides, the CDR3 is TGTGCCAGCAGGGCCCGGCCCCACACAGATACGCAGTATTTT. This sequence encodes CASRARPHTDTQYF.

The chain is built from TRBV6-1 and TRBJ2-2, with a possible D match to TRBD1 (5 bases). This CDR3 has 13 residues. The germline gives CDR1 MNHNS, CDR2 SASEGT. V was clipped by 8 bases and J by 15 bases, with 22 bases between them. The CDR3 coding sequence is TGTGCCAGCGGGGCTCATTTTATTAATGAGGTGTTTTTT. Translating gives CASGAHFINEVFF.

The CDR3 sequence: CASSQAQGANEKLFF. CDR3 nucleotides: TGTGCCAGCAGCCAGGCGCAGGGTGCCAATGAAAAACTGTTTTTT. The chain is built from TRBV4-2 and TRBJ1-4; tentatively, D is TRBD1 (5 bases). The germline gives CDR1 LGHNA, CDR2 YNFKEQ. The length of the CDR3 is 15 residues. The V and J ends lost 3 bases and 5 bases respectively, with 13 bases between them.

V usage is TRBV9 and J usage is TRBJ2-3; D ambiguous. This CDR3 spans 14 amino acids. CDR1 and CDR2 (germline): SGDLS, YYNGEE. Trimming shortened V by 0 bases and J by 0 bases, and 5 bases separated the two germline ends. The CDR3 loop is CASSVDLSTDTQYF. The CDR3 DNA follows: TGTGCCAGCAGCGTAGACCTGAGCACAGATACGCAGTATTTT.

J is TRBJ2-3 and V is TRBV28; 11 nucleotides line up with TRBD2. The CDR3 sequence is 16 residues long. CDR1 is MDHEN, CDR2 SYDVKM, per germline. With 5 bases clipped from V and 2 bases from J, the junction kept 6 bases outside the gene matches. CDR3 residues: CASSALLAGDTDTQYF. Here the CDR3 DNA reads TGTGCCAGCAGTGCACTACTAGCGGGGGACACAGATACGCAGTATTTT.

The genes are TRBV30 and TRBJ1-1; D possibly corresponds to TRBD1 (5 bases). Germline CDR1 is GTSNPN and CDR2 is SVGIG (reference sequence). The CDR3 extends over 11 amino acids. Trimming cost V 3 bases and J 3 bases, with 5 bases left between them. CDR3 amino acids: CAWRGDTEAFF. The CDR3 bases are TGTGCCTGGAGGGGGGACACTGAAGCTTTCTTT.

Here the CDR3 reads CASMSSGGYTDTQYF. In DNA, the CDR3 is TGTGCCAGCATGTCTAGCGGGGGATACACAGATACGCAGTATTTT. The genes are TRBV6-5 and TRBJ2-3; TRBD2 agrees at 10 bases. The germline CDR1 and CDR2 sequences are MNHEY and SVGAGI. After removal of 7 bases from V and 2 bases from J, the junction contained 6 bases not matched to a gene. CDR3 length: 15 amino acids.

CDR3 sequence: CASSPSNSLPNTGELFF. The CDR3 nucleotides are TGCGCCAGCAGCCCATCCAACAGTTTACCGAACACCGGGGAGCTGTTTTTT. The chain carries TRBV4-3 and TRBJ2-2; D uncertain. V was clipped by 4 bases and J by 0 bases, with 15 bases between them. The CDR3 consists of 17 residues. Germline CDR1 is LGHNA and CDR2 is YSLEER.

The rearrangement uses TRBV30 and TRBJ2-5; TRBD2 matches 7 bases. The trim removed 4 bases at V and 4 bases at J, leaving 0 bases unmatched. CDR1 and CDR2 (germline): GTSNPN, SVGIG (reference sequence). This CDR3 has 11 residues. In DNA, the CDR3 is TGTGCCTGGACGGGGGGAGAGACCCAGTACTTC. It translates to CAWTGGETQYF.

The chain joins TRBV20-1 to TRBJ1-2, with D hard to call. The CDR3 spans 10 residues. Germline CDR1 and CDR2: DFQATT and SNEGSKA (reference sequence). V was pared by 5 bases and J by 6 bases, with 7 bases between. The CDR3 coding sequence is TGCAGTGCTGCGAGGGATGGCTACACCTTC. Its translation is CSAARDGYTF.

This clone was seen more than once but under ten times. The CDR3 DNA is TGTGCCAGCATTTATAGCGGGATCACGCAGTATTTT. This sequence encodes CASIYSGITQYF. This rearrangement joins TRBV2 to TRBJ2-3, with 8 bases fitting TRBD2. This CDR3 has 12 amino acids. The junction had 6 bases not matched to a gene; V was cut back by 7 bases and J by 9 bases. Germline values: CDR1 SNHLY, CDR2 FYNNEI.

The chain uses TRBV11-2 and TRBJ2-2; weak D call: TRBD1 (5 bases). CDR3 length: 13 residues. V was cut by 5 bases and J by 7 bases, with 11 bases left in between. From germline, CDR1 is SGHAT and CDR2 FQNNGV. The CDR3 nucleotides are TGTGCCAGCAGCCCACAGGTGATCGGGGAGCTGTTTTTT. It yields the protein CASSPQVIGELFF.

The rearrangement links TRBV18 to TRBJ1-1, with no clear D. Germline loops: CDR1 KGHSH, CDR2 LQKENI. The CDR3 covers 14 residues. V shed 1 base and J shed 0 bases, with 6 bases lying between them. The CDR3 DNA is TGTGCCAGCTCACCACAGGCCCTGAACACTGAAGCTTTCTTT. Its translation: CASSPQALNTEAFF.

The V gene is TRBV2, the J gene TRBJ2-3; 8 bases line up with TRBD2. The CDR3 contains 16 residues. J lost 4 bases, V lost 3 bases, and 9 bases had no gene match. Germline V gene lookup returns CDR1 SNHLY and CDR2 FYNNEI. CDR3: CASSDFAAGGADTQYF. CDR3 nucleotides: TGTGCCAGCAGTGATTTCGCGGCGGGGGGTGCAGATACGCAGTATTTT. Complete variable domain (other parts from reference TRBV2 and TRBJ2-3): EPEVTQTPSHQVTQMGQEVILRCVPISNHLYFYWYRQILGQKVEFLVSFYNNEISEKSEIFDDQFSVERPDGSNFTLKIRSTKLEDSAMYFCASSDFAAGGADTQYFGPGTRLTVL.

V and J are TRBV5-5 and TRBJ2-3; 10 positions agree with TRBD1. V shed 3 bases and J 1 base; nucleotides not matched to a gene: 8. This CDR3 comprises 17 residues. CDR1 SGHKS and CDR2 YYEKEE come from the germline V gene (reference sequence). For the CDR3, the DNA is TGTGCCAGCAGCTCGGGACAGGGGACAGCGGGCACAGATACGCAGTATTTT. It translates to CASSSGQGTAGTDTQYF.

The chain recombines TRBV7-9 with TRBJ1-2, with D possibly being TRBD1 (5 bases). Germline-derived CDR1 and CDR2 are SEHNR and FQNEAQ (reference sequence). The CDR3 totals 14 residues. V gave up 4 bases and J gave up 4 bases, with 13 bases separating them. CDR3 sequence: CASSSWDGTYGYTF. CDR3 coding DNA: TGTGCCAGCAGCTCATGGGACGGGACCTATGGCTACACCTTC.

CDR3 DNA: TGTGCCAGCAGCTTAAAGCTCGGGGGGACGAACACCGGGGAGCTGTTTTTT. Its translation is CASSLKLGGTNTGELFF. This sequence joins TRBV7-3 and TRBJ2-2, with 7 bases fitting TRBD2. The germline V gene encodes CDR1 SGHTA and CDR2 FQGTGA. V lost 1 base, J lost 0 bases, and 5 bases stayed unmatched. The CDR3 contains 17 residues.

The rearrangement links TRBV5-6 to TRBJ1-2; 9 positions agree with TRBD1. Germline lookup yields CDR1 SGHDT and CDR2 YYEEEE. The CDR3 covers 13 residues. The V segment lost 4 bases and the J segment 7 bases; nucleotides outside the gene matches: 5. The CDR3 region is CASSEDRGSGYTF. The CDR3, as DNA: TGTGCCAGCAGCGAGGACAGGGGAAGTGGCTACACCTTC.

In its sample, this clone ranks as medium-sized. The chain links TRBV4-2 to TRBJ2-7, with D perhaps matching TRBD1 or TRBD2 (6 bases each). This CDR3 is 15 amino acids long. CDR1 and CDR2 from the germline V gene are LGHNA and YNFKEQ. Trimming cost V 0 bases and J 2 bases, with 11 bases left between them. This chain's CDR3 is CASSQDWRGAYEQYF. The CDR3 nucleotides read TGTGCCAGCAGCCAAGACTGGAGGGGGGCCTACGAGCAGTACTTC.

This chain uses TRBV30 with TRBJ1-1; 11 bases are shared with TRBD1. Germline V gives CDR1 GTSNPN, CDR2 SVGIG (reference sequence). CDR3 length: 17 amino acids. Losses at the gene ends were 1 base for V and 4 bases for J; bases not matched to a gene: 11. This CDR3 reads CAWSGRDRGSYGTEAFF. For the CDR3, the DNA is TGTGCCTGGAGTGGCCGGGACAGGGGGTCGTACGGCACTGAAGCTTTCTTT.

For the CDR3, the DNA is TGCAGCGTTGAAGTTCTAGGCCTCGCGGCTTTTTACGAAAAACTGTTTTTT. Translation gives CSVEVLGLAAFYEKLFF. The chain combines TRBV29-1 with TRBJ1-4, with D unresolved. CDR1 SQVTM and CDR2 ANQGSEA come from the germline V gene. V lost 1 base and J lost 8, with 23 bases in between. This CDR3 is 17 amino acids long.